These 9 T cell receptor beta chains were sequenced from one sample in a study of T cells in Graves' hyperthyroidism and ophthalmopathy. TCR beta CDR3 regions were amplified from RNA. First-round RT-PCR with HTBI primers amplified the TCR CDR3 region. TCRdb analysed the multiplex PCR reads with MiXCR anew, one entry per CDR3 protein. The data hold around 290,000 distinct CDR3 sequences, with around 15% observed a single time. Sequencing was performed on blood. The receptor source for this set is a woman aged 60-75 years with Graves' ophthalmopathy.

Ten or more counts support this clonotype. V gene TRBV20-1 combines with J gene TRBJ1-5, with 8 bases lining up with TRBD1. After removal of 3 bases from V and 6 bases from J, the junction contained 16 bases not matched to a gene. Germline V gene data show CDR1 as DFQATT and CDR2 as SNEGSKA (reference sequence). The CDR3 contains 17 residues. Here the CDR3 DNA reads TGCAGTGCTAGGACTAGGACAGGGCGCCGCGGGGGTCAGCCCCAGCATTTT. Translating gives CSARTRTGRRGGQPQHF.

This clonotype was counted ten times or more. The chain uses TRBV7-8 and TRBJ2-2; D may be TRBD1 (7 bases). The CDR3 length is 17 residues. In germline, CDR1 is SGHVS, CDR2 FQNEAQ. V was trimmed by 1 base and J by 1 base, leaving 13 bases between them. The CDR3: CASSLGGGTVNTGELFF. DNA for the CDR3: TGTGCCAGCAGCTTAGGAGGGGGGACAGTGAACACCGGGGAGCTGTTTTTT.

This clonotype came up many times. The J gene is TRBJ1-2, the V gene TRBV28, with D hard to call. CDR3 size: 12 residues. The germline V gene has CDR1 MDHEN and CDR2 SYDVKM. The V gene lost 5 bases and the J gene lost 5 bases, with 9 bases spanning the gap. CDR3 in amino acids: CASSPLGYGYTF. The CDR3 DNA is TGTGCCAGCAGTCCCCTGGGGTATGGCTACACCTTC.

This clonotype came up many times. The rearrangement joins TRBV11-2 to TRBJ1-1, with D possibly matching TRBD1 (6 bases). The CDR3 spans 15 residues. Trimming removed 1 base at V and 8 bases at J, with 17 bases between. CDR1 and CDR2 (germline): SGHAT, FQNNGV. DNA of the CDR3: TGTGCCAGCAGCTTAGGTTCCCCGGGGGGGCCAGAAGCTTTCTTT. Translating gives CASSLGSPGGPEAFF.

In its sample, this clonotype was seen a few times. V and J are TRBV29-1 and TRBJ2-5; D unclear. Looked up from germline, CDR1 is SQVTM and CDR2 is ANQGSEA. CDR3 length: 12 amino acids. V was cut by 7 bases and J by 6 bases, with 15 bases left in between. CDR3 sequence: CSAEQDVKTQYF. CDR3 coding DNA: TGCAGCGCCGAGCAGGATGTAAAGACCCAGTACTTC.

This clonotype was picked up a small number of times. The rearrangement joins TRBV19 to TRBJ2-7, with D maybe TRBD2 (5 bases). V dropped 3 bases and J dropped 7 bases, with 16 bases sitting between them. CDR3 length: 14 amino acids. CDR1 LNHDA and CDR2 SQIVND come from the germline V gene (reference sequence). Written as DNA, the CDR3 is TGTGCCAGTAGTATTACTGTCGGGGAGCGGGAGCAGTACTTC. This translates into CASSITVGEREQYF.

This clonotype appeared many times. The J gene is TRBJ1-1, the V gene TRBV28; D perhaps matches TRBD1 (5 bases). CDR3 size: 15 residues. V was pared by 7 bases and J by 5 bases, with 20 bases between. Germline lookup yields CDR1 MDHEN and CDR2 SYDVKM. CDR3 sequence: CASKLSQGGVTEAFF. The DNA for the CDR3 is TGTGCCAGCAAATTAAGTCAGGGCGGGGTAACTGAAGCTTTCTTT.

The sample holds many counts of this clonotype. The chain is built from TRBV12-3 or TRBV12-4 and TRBJ2-7; tentatively, D is TRBD1 (6 bases). The CDR3 sequence is 17 residues long. The germline V and J ends were trimmed by 6 bases and 4 bases, with 25 bases remaining between them. The CDR3 DNA sequence: TGTGCCAGCAGCCCGAGCCCCGGGACACAGAGAAGTTACGAGCAGTACTTC. Its translation is CASSPSPGTQRSYEQYF.

In this sample, this clonotype turned up many times. The V and J genes are TRBV7-9 and TRBJ1-5; the D is unclear. This CDR3 is 13 amino acids long. The ends were cut back, 1 base at V and 3 bases at J, with 4 bases in the middle. CDR1 and CDR2 from the germline V gene are SEHNR and FQNEAQ (reference sequence). The CDR3 nucleotides read TGTGCCAGCAGCTTAGGGTTCAATCAGCCCCAGCATTTT. Encoded protein: CASSLGFNQPQHF.